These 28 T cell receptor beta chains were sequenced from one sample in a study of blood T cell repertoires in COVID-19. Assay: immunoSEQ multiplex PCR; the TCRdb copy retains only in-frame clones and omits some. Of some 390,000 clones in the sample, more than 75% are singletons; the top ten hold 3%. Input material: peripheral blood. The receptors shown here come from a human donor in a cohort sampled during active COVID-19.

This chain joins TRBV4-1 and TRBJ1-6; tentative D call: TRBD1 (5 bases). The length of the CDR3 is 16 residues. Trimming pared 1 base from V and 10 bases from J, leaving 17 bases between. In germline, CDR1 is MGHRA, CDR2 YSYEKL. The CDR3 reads CASSQGQVRGKSPLHF. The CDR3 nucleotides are TGCGCCAGCAGCCAAGGGCAGGTCCGGGGGAAATCACCCCTCCACTTT.

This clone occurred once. CDR3 loop: CASTQGLAGVGDEQYF. The CDR3 coding sequence is TGTGCCAGCACCCAGGGACTAGCGGGAGTGGGGGACGAGCAGTACTTC. The gene calls are TRBV3-1 (or the pseudogene TRBV3-2) and TRBJ2-7, with 14 bases lining up with TRBD2. Germline V gives CDR1 LGHDT, CDR2 YNNKEL (reference sequence). Trimming took 7 bases from V and 5 from J; bases not matched to a gene: 10. The CDR3 covers 16 residues.

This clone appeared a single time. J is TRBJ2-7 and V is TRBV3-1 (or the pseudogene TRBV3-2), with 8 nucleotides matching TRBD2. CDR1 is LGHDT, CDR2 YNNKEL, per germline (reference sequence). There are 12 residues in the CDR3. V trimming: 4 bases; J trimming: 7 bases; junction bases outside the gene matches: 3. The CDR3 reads CASSLPGGEQYF. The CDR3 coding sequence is TGTGCCAGCAGCCTCCCGGGAGGGGAGCAGTACTTC.

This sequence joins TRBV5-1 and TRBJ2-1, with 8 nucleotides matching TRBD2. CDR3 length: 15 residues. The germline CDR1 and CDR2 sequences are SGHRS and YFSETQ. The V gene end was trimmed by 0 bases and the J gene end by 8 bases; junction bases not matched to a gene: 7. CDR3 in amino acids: CASSLANSGNDEQFF. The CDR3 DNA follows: TGCGCCAGCAGCTTGGCTAATAGCGGGAACGATGAGCAGTTCTTC. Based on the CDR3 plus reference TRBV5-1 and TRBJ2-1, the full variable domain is KAGVTQTPRYLIKTRGQQVTLSCSPISGHRSVSWYQQTPGQGLQFLFEYFSETQRNKGNFPGRFSGRQFSNSRSEMNVSTLELGDSALYLCASSLANSGNDEQFFGPGTRLTVL.

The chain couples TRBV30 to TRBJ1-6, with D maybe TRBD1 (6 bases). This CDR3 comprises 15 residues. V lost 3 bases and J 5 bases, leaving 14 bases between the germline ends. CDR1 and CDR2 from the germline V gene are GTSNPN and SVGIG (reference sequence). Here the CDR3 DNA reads TGTGCCTGGAGCCTTGGGGGCCCTAATAATTCACCCCTCCACTTT. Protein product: CAWSLGGPNNSPLHF.

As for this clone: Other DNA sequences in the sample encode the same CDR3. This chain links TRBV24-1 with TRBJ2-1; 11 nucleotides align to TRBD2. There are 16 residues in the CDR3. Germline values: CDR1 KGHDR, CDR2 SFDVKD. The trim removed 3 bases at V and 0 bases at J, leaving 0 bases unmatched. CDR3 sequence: CATSDTSGGSYNEQFF. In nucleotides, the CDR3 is TGTGCCACCAGTGATACTAGCGGGGGCTCCTACAATGAGCAGTTCTTC.

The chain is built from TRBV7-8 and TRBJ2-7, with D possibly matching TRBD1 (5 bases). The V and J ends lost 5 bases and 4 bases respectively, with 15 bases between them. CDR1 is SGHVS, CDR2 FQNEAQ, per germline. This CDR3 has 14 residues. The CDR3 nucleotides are TGTGCCAGCAGCCCTGGGGCAGGCGGATACGAGCAGTACTTC. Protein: CASSPGAGGYEQYF. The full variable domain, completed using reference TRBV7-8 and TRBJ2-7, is GAGVSQSPRYKVAKRGQDVALRCDPISGHVSLFWYQQALGQGPEFLTYFQNEAQLDKSGLPSDRFFAERPEGSVSTLKIQRTQQEDSAVYLCASSPGAGGYEQYFGPGTRLTVT.

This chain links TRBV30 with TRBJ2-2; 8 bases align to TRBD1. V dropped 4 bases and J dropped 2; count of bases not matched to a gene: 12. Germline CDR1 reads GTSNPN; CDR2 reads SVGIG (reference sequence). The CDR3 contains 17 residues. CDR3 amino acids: CAWMGQDTRLNTGELFF. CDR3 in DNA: TGTGCCTGGATGGGACAGGACACCCGACTCAACACCGGGGAGCTGTTTTTT. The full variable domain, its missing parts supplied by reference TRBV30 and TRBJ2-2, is SQTIHQWPATLVQPVGSPLSLECTVEGTSNPNLYWYRQAAGRGLQLLFYSVGIGQISSEVPQNLSASRPQDRQFILSSKKLLLSDSGFYLCAWMGQDTRLNTGELFFGEGSRLTVL.

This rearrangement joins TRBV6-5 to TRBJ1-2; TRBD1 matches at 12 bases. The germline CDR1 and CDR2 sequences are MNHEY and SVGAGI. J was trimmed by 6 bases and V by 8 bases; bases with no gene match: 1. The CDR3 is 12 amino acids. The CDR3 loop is CASGTGGNGYTF. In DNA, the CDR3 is TGTGCCAGCGGGACAGGGGGCAATGGCTACACCTTC.

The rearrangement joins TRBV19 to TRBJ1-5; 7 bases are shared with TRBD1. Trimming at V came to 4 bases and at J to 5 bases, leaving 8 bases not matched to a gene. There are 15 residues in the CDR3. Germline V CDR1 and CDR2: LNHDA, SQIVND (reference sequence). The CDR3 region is CASSNKGTVYQPQHF. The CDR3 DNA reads TGTGCCAGTAGTAATAAAGGGACAGTTTATCAGCCCCAGCATTTT.

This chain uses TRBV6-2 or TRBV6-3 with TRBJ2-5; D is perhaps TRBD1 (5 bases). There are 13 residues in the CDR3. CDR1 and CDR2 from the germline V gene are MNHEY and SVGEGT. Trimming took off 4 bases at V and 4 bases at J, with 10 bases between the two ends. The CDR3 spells CASSSRQPETQYF. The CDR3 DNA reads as TGTGCCAGCAGTTCCCGACAGCCAGAGACCCAGTACTTC.

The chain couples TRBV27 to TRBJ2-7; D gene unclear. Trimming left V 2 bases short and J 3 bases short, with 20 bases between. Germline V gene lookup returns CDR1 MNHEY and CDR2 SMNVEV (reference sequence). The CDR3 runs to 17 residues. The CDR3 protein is CASSLLPPGEGFYEQYF. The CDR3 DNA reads TGTGCCAGCAGTTTACTTCCCCCCGGAGAAGGTTTCTACGAGCAGTACTTC.

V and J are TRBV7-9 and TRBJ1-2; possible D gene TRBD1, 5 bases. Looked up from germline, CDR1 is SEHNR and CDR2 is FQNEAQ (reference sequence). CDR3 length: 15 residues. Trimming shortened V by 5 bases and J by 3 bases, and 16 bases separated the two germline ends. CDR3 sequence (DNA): TGTGCCAGCAGCCCCCGGACATTCAGGGACTATGGCTACACCTTC. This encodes CASSPRTFRDYGYTF.

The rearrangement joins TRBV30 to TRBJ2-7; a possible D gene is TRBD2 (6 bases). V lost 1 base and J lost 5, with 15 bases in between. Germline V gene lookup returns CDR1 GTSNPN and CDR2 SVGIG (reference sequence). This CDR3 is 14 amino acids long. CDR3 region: CAWSGGTGTDEQYF. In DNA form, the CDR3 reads TGTGCCTGGAGTGGCGGGACGGGCACGGACGAGCAGTACTTC.

Here the CDR3 reads CASSQQGGTEAFF. Here the CDR3 DNA reads TGTGCCAGCAGTCAACAGGGTGGCACTGAAGCTTTCTTT. The V gene is TRBV11-2, the J gene TRBJ1-1, with D perhaps TRBD1 (6 bases). Trimming stripped 6 bases from V and 4 bases from J, with 12 bases between. Germline V gene sequence: CDR1 SGHAT, CDR2 FQNNGV. This CDR3 is built from 13 residues.

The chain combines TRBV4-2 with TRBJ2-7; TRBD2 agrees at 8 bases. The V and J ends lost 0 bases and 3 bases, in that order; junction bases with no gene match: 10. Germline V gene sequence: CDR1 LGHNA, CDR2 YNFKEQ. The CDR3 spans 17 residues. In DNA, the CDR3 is TGTGCCAGCAGCCAAGATCAGGGATTAGGGACTAGCTACGAGCAGTACTTC. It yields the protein CASSQDQGLGTSYEQYF.

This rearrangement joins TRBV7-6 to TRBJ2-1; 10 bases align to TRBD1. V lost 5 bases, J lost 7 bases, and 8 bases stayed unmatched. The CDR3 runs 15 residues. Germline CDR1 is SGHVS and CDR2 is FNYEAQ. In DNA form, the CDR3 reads TGTGCCAGCAGCCCCCTAGGACAGGGGGGGAATGAGCAGTTCTTC. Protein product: CASSPLGQGGNEQFF.

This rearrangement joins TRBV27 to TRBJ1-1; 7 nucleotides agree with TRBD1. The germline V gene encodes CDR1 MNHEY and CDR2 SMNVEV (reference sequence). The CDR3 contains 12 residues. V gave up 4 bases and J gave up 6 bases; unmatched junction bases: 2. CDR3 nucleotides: TGTGCCAGCAGTTCAGGGGGATCTGAAGCTTTCTTT. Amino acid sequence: CASSSGGSEAFF.

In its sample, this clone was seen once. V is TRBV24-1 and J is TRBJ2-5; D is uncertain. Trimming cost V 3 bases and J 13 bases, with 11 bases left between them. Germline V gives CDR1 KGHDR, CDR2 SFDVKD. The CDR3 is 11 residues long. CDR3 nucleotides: TGTGCCACCAGTGATCTAGGTAACCTGTACTTC. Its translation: CATSDLGNLYF.

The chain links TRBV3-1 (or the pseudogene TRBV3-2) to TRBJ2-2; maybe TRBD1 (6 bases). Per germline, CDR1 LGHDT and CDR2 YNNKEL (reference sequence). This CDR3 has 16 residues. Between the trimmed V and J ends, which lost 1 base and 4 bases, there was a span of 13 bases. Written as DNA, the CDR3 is TGTGCCAGCAGCCAAGGAGGGGAAGGGGGCACCGGGGAGCTGTTTTTT. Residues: CASSQGGEGGTGELFF.

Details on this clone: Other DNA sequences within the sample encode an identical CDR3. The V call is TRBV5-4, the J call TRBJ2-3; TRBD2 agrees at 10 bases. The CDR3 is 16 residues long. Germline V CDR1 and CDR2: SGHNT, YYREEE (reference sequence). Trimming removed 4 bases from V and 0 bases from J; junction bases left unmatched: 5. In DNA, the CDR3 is TGTGCCAGCAGCCCGAGGACTAGCGGAAGCACAGATACGCAGTATTTT. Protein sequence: CASSPRTSGSTDTQYF.

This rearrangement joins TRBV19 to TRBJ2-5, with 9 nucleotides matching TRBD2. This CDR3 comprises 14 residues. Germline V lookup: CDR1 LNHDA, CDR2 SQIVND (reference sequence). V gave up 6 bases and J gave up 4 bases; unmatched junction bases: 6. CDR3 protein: CASRNSGSGETQYF. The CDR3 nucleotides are TGTGCCAGTAGGAATAGCGGGAGCGGAGAGACCCAGTACTTC.

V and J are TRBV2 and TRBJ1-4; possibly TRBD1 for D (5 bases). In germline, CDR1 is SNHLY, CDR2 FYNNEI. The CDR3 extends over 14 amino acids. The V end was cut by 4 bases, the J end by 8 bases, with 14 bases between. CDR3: CASSVQGLGEKLFF. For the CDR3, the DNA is TGTGCCAGCAGTGTCCAGGGCCTGGGGGAAAAACTGTTTTTT.

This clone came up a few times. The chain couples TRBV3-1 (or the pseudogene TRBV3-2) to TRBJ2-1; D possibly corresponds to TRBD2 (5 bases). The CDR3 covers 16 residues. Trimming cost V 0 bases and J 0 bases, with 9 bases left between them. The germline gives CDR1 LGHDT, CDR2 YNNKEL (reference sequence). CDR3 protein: CASSQDPGFSYNEQFF. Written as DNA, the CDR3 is TGTGCCAGCAGCCAAGACCCGGGATTCTCCTACAATGAGCAGTTCTTC.

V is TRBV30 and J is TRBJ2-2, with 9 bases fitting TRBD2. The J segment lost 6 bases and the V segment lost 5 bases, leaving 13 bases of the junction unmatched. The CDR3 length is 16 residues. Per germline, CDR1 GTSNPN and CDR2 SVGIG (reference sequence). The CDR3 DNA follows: TGTGCCTGGCTAATCGAAGGAGCGGGAGGTTCCGGGGAGCTGTTTTTT. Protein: CAWLIEGAGGSGELFF.

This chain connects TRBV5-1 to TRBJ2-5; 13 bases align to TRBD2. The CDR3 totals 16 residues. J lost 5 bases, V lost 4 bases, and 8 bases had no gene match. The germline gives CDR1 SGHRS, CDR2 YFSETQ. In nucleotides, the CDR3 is TGCGCCAGCAGCCCGGGGACTAGCGGGGCGTGGGAGACCCAGTACTTC. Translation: CASSPGTSGAWETQYF.

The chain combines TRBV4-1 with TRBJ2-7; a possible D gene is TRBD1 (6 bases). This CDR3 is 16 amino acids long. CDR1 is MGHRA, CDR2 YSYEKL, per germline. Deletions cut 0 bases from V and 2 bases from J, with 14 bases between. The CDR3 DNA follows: TGCGCCAGCAGCCAAGAGCACCGGGACATAGCCTACGAGCAGTACTTC. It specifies CASSQEHRDIAYEQYF.

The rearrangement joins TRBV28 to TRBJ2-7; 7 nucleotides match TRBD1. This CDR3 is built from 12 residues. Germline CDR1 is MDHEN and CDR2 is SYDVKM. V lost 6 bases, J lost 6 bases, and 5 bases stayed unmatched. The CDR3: CASRRTGTEQYF. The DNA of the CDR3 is TGTGCCAGCAGAAGGACAGGCACCGAGCAGTACTTC. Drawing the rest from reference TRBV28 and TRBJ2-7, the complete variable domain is DVKVTQSSRYLVKRTGEKVFLECVQDMDHENMFWYRQDPGLGLRLIYFSYDVKMKEKGDIPEGYSVSREKKERFSLILESASTNQTSMYLCASRRTGTEQYFGPGTRLTVT.